This TCR beta chain stems from a study of neurological immune-mediated disorders. Sample time point: technical triplicate 2. From 2 million PBMCs stored at -80 C, the unsorted libraries were generated. TCRdb fed the 5' RACE reads into MiXCR, producing one record per CDR3 protein. The data hold about 59,000 distinct CDR3 sequences, with approximately 25% observed a single time. This clonotype was found many times. The specimen was PBMCs. The receptor's source is a man in his sixties with HTLV-1-associated myelopathy (HAM/TSP).

CDR3 sequence reads: CASSLASAHAPLHF. The CDR3 DNA reads TGTGCCAGCAGTTTAGCGTCTGCGCACGCACCCCTCCACTTT. The chain links TRBV12-3 or TRBV12-4 to TRBJ1-6; D remains unclear. V lost 0 bases and J lost 11, with 11 bases in between. This CDR3 contains 14 residues.